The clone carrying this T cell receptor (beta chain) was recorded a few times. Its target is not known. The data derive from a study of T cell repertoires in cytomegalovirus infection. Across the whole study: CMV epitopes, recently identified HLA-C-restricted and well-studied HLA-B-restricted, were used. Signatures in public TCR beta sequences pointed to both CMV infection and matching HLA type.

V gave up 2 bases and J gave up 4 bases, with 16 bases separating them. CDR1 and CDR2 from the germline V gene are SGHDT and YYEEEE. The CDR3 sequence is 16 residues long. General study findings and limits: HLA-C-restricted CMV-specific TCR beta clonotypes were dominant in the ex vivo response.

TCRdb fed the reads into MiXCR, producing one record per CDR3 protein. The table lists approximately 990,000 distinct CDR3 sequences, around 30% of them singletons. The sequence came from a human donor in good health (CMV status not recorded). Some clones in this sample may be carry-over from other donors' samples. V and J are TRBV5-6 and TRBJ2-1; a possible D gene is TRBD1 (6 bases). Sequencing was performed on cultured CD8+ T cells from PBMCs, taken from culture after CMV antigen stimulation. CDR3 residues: CASSLGKGDPYNEQFF. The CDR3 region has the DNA TGTGCCAGCAGCTTAGGGAAGGGGGACCCTTACAATGAGCAGTTCTTC.